The 25 T cell receptor beta chains listed next were all sequenced from one sample in a study of post-analysis software for immune sequencing data. Their cognate antigens are unknown. Overall study findings and caveats: Included in a set of about 5 TRBV segments more frequent in patients than controls were TRBV5-6, TRBV5-1 and TRBV20-1.

Built from TCR beta cDNA, the libraries had unique molecular identifiers in them. From the PCR reads, TCRdb called clonotypes with MiXCR, one entry per CDR3 protein. The data show 750,000 to 950,000 distinct CDR3 sequences, around 42% seen once. The sample consisted of blood. The origin of the receptors is a girl aged 10 to 17 with multiple sclerosis.

V usage is TRBV20-1 and J usage is TRBJ2-1, with TRBD2 identical over 12 bases. V lost 5 bases to trimming and J lost 6 bases; unmatched junction nucleotides: 8. Germline loops: CDR1 DFQATT, CDR2 SNEGSKA (reference sequence). The CDR3 totals 15 residues. The DNA of the CDR3 is TGCAGTGCTCCCCCCCTAGCGGGAGGGCCCAATGAGCAGTTCTTC. Protein sequence: CSAPPLAGGPNEQFF.

This clonotype was observed a few times. This chain joins TRBV10-3 and TRBJ2-1; TRBD2 aligns across 8 bases. Germline CDR1 reads ENHRY; CDR2 reads SYGVKD. After removal of 7 bases from V and 9 bases from J, the junction contained 8 bases not matched to a gene. There are 13 residues in the CDR3. CDR3: CAIKSGSEAEQFF. The DNA for the CDR3 is TGTGCCATCAAAAGCGGGAGTGAGGCTGAGCAGTTCTTC.

The rearrangement uses TRBV29-1 and TRBJ2-7; 7 nucleotides align to TRBD2. The CDR3 extends over 15 amino acids. Germline values: CDR1 SQVTM, CDR2 ANQGSEA. V shed 2 bases, J shed 5 bases, and the junction held 12 bases outside the gene matches. The CDR3 nucleotides read TGCAGCGTTGAACCCCTCGCGGGAGCCCTTCACGAGCAGTACTTC. Its translation is CSVEPLAGALHEQYF.

This chain connects TRBV28 to TRBJ1-2; D remains ambiguous. The CDR3 has 17 amino acids. CDR1 and CDR2 (germline): MDHEN, SYDVKM. V was shortened by 6 bases and J by 0 bases, with 20 bases between the two germline ends. Written as DNA, the CDR3 is TGTGCCAGCAGACAAATCCCGGGCTCTAGACCTAACTATGGCTACACCTTC. This codes for CASRQIPGSRPNYGYTF.

V and J are TRBV25-1 and TRBJ2-2; unclear D gene. The CDR3 consists of 14 residues. Trimming took 5 bases from V and 0 from J, leaving 7 bases between them. CDR1 is MGHDK, CDR2 SYGVNS, per germline. As DNA, the CDR3 is TGTGCCAGCAGTCCCGACTCGAACACCGGGGAGCTGTTTTTT. Translation: CASSPDSNTGELFF.

A word on this clonotype: Compared with germline, one end of the junction differs, possibly owing to a read error. J is TRBJ1-4 and V is TRBV7-9; possible D gene TRBD1, 5 bases. The length of the CDR3 is 14 residues. The germline V gene has CDR1 SEHNR and CDR2 FQNEAQ (reference sequence). The CDR3 region has the DNA TGTACCAGCAGCTGGCAGGGAGCTAATGAAAAACTGTTTTTT. Its protein is CTSSWQGANEKLFF. Looking up the rest from reference TRBV7-9 and TRBJ1-4 gives the full variable domain: DTGVSQNPRHKITKRGQNVTFRCDPISEHNRLYWYRQTLGQGPEFLTYFQNEAQLEKSRLLSDRFSAERPKGSFSTLEIQRTEQGDSAMYLCTSSWQGANEKLFFGSGTQLSVL.

The chain carries TRBV5-6 and TRBJ1-1, with a possible D match to TRBD1 (5 bases). The CDR3 extends over 14 amino acids. CDR1 SGHDT and CDR2 YYEEEE come from the germline V gene. Trimming shortened V by 3 bases and J by 1 base, and 10 bases separated the two germline ends. This CDR3 is CASSSLTANTEAFF. The CDR3 coding sequence is TGTGCCAGCAGCTCCCTGACAGCGAACACTGAAGCTTTCTTT.

The J gene is TRBJ2-1, the V gene TRBV27; D gene unclear. The V end lost 3 bases, the J end lost 4 bases, and 16 bases lay between the germline ends. Germline CDR1 and CDR2: MNHEY and SMNVEV (reference sequence). The CDR3 contains 16 residues. CDR3 nucleotides: TGTGCCAGCAGTTTGGTTCCCGCAGGCCTTTACAATGAGCAGTTCTTC. This sequence encodes CASSLVPAGLYNEQFF.

The chain carries TRBV10-3 and TRBJ2-1; TRBD2 matches 8 bases. This CDR3 contains 11 residues. Germline loops: CDR1 ENHRY, CDR2 SYGVKD. J lost 7 bases, V lost 11 bases, and 4 bases had no gene match. This chain's CDR3 is CACLAGNEQFF. CDR3 sequence (DNA): TGTGCCTGCCTAGCGGGTAATGAGCAGTTCTTC.

The sample holds a few counts of this clonotype. The chain links TRBV10-2 to TRBJ2-5; maybe TRBD1 (5 bases). The CDR3 has 12 amino acids. Germline CDR1 is WSHSY and CDR2 is SAAADI. The germline V and J ends were trimmed by 6 bases and 2 bases, with 7 bases remaining between them. The CDR3 DNA reads as TGCGCCAGCAGGGGGCCACAAGAGACCCAGTACTTC. It is translated as CASRGPQETQYF.

This chain links TRBV4-3 with TRBJ2-5, with D unresolved. Germline lookup yields CDR1 LGHNA and CDR2 YSLEER. The CDR3 extends over 13 amino acids. The germline V and J ends were trimmed by 4 bases and 4 bases, with 10 bases remaining between them. The CDR3 sequence is CASSPAPLETQYF. CDR3 bases: TGCGCCAGCAGCCCGGCCCCTCTAGAGACCCAGTACTTC.

This clonotype appeared a few times. J is TRBJ1-2 and V is TRBV29-1, with TRBD1 matching 9 bases. The length of the CDR3 is 13 residues. V dropped 6 bases and J dropped 4; count of bases not matched to a gene: 6. Germline CDR1 reads SQVTM; CDR2 reads ANQGSEA. Here the CDR3 reads CSVRDRASYGYTF. DNA for the CDR3: TGCAGCGTCCGGGACAGGGCGTCCTATGGCTACACCTTC.

The chain couples TRBV29-1 to TRBJ1-1, with a tentative D call TRBD1 (6 bases). Per germline, CDR1 SQVTM and CDR2 ANQGSEA. Trimming cost V 7 bases and J 0 bases, with 15 bases left between them. This CDR3 has 14 residues. CDR3 sequence: CSARDTLMNTEAFF. The CDR3 nucleotides are TGCAGCGCAAGGGACACCTTGATGAACACTGAAGCTTTCTTT.

The chain links TRBV12-3 or TRBV12-4 to TRBJ2-5, with D unresolved. The J call may be in error: the DNA end matches TRBJ2-7 better. The CDR3 loop spans 14 amino acids. The CDR3 loop is CASRLGTYPYEQYF. CDR3 coding DNA: TGTGCCAGCAGGTTGGGAACCTATCCCTACGAGCAGTACTTC.

This clonotype has just a few counts. The rearrangement links TRBV6-5 to TRBJ2-1; D unclear. This CDR3 comprises 11 residues. CDR1 is MNHEY, CDR2 SVGAGI, per germline. V gave up 1 base and J gave up 10 bases, with 5 bases separating them. The CDR3 nucleotides are TGTGCCAGCAGTTACTTGGGGGAGCAGTTCTTC. It encodes CASSYLGEQFF.

This clonotype was found a few times. The chain recombines TRBV24-1 with TRBJ2-1; the match to TRBD2 covers 8 bases. V shed 1 base, J shed 9 bases, and the junction held 10 bases outside the gene matches. CDR1 is KGHDR, CDR2 SFDVKD, per germline. The CDR3 has 16 residues. The CDR3 spells CATSDFRGLVDREQFF. DNA for the CDR3: TGTGCCACCAGTGATTTTAGGGGACTAGTAGATCGTGAGCAGTTCTTC.

The chain combines TRBV7-9 with TRBJ2-3; D possibly corresponds to TRBD2 (6 bases). Germline assignment: CDR1 SEHNR and CDR2 FQNEAQ (reference sequence). CDR3 length: 17 amino acids. Trimming removed 3 bases from V and 6 bases from J, with 22 bases in between. CDR3 loop: CASSFDAGRSPWDTQYF. CDR3 nucleotides: TGTGCCAGCAGCTTCGATGCAGGGAGGAGTCCTTGGGATACGCAGTATTTT.

The chain employs TRBV6-5 and TRBJ2-3; D unclear. In germline, CDR1 is MNHEY, CDR2 SVGAGI. V was pared by 5 bases and J by 2 bases, with 11 bases between. CDR3 size: 14 residues. The chain's CDR3 is CASSPRALTDTQYF. The CDR3 nucleotides read TGTGCCAGCAGTCCAAGGGCCCTCACAGATACGCAGTATTTT.

This sequence joins TRBV20-1 and TRBJ2-3; 13 bases fit TRBD2. Per the germline V gene, CDR1 is DFQATT and CDR2 is SNEGSKA (reference sequence). V gave up 4 bases and J gave up 0 bases; unmatched junction bases: 7. The CDR3 has 17 residues. The CDR3 nucleotides read TGCAGTGCTATGGGACTAGCGGGAAGTTCAAGCACAGATACGCAGTATTTT. Its protein product is CSAMGLAGSSSTDTQYF.

V gene TRBV7-9 combines with J gene TRBJ2-2; D not certain. V was trimmed by 7 bases and J by 6 bases, leaving 9 bases between them. This CDR3 is built from 12 residues. Germline V gene data show CDR1 as SEHNR and CDR2 as FQNEAQ (reference sequence). CDR3 nucleotides: TGTGCCAGCACGGTGGAGTCCGGGGAGCTGTTTTTT. This translates into CASTVESGELFF.

This clonotype was found a few times. The CDR3 loop is CSVDGRVLSYEQYF. DNA of the CDR3: TGCAGCGTTGATGGGCGGGTCCTCTCCTACGAGCAGTACTTC. This rearrangement joins TRBV29-1 to TRBJ2-7; D might be TRBD2 (5 bases). The germline gives CDR1 SQVTM, CDR2 ANQGSEA. V lost 3 bases and J 0 bases, leaving 12 bases between the germline ends. The CDR3 is 14 amino acids.

The chain is built from TRBV29-1 and TRBJ2-1; maybe TRBD1 (6 bases). The CDR3 spans 16 residues. The germline CDR1 and CDR2 sequences are SQVTM and ANQGSEA. The V end was cut by 4 bases, the J end by 4 bases, with 20 bases between. The CDR3 bases are TGCAGCGTTGGTTTGGAAGGACAGAGTTCTTACAATGAGCAGTTCTTC. Translated: CSVGLEGQSSYNEQFF.

V usage is TRBV29-1 and J usage is TRBJ2-7; a weak D match, TRBD2 (6 bases). V was clipped by 6 bases and J by 3 bases, with 15 bases between them. CDR3 length equals 13 residues. The germline CDR1 and CDR2 sequences are SQVTM and ANQGSEA. As DNA, the CDR3 is TGCAGCGTCGCGGCGGGACGGGGCTACGAGCAGTACTTC. Amino acid sequence: CSVAAGRGYEQYF.

The chain links TRBV28 to TRBJ2-1, with TRBD2 matching 7 bases. J gave up 5 bases and V 3 bases, and 4 bases lay outside the gene matches. The CDR3 is made up of 14 amino acids. Germline CDR1 MDHEN, CDR2 SYDVKM. CDR3 residues: CASSLASGNNEQFF. CDR3 in DNA: TGTGCCAGCAGTTTGGCTAGCGGAAACAATGAGCAGTTCTTC.

This chain links TRBV29-1 with TRBJ2-1; 14 bases fit TRBD2. The V gene's germline CDR1 is SQVTM and CDR2 ANQGSEA. This CDR3 is 14 amino acids long. V trimming: 5 bases; J trimming: 8 bases; junction bases outside the gene matches: 5. The CDR3 nucleotides read TGCAGCGTTAGCGGACTAGCGGGAGGATATGAGCAGTTCTTC. It encodes CSVSGLAGGYEQFF.